This TCR beta chain derives from a study of identifying expanded T cells in peripheral blood. Overall study findings and caveats: Technical replicates showed approximately 1.2 changed clones; approximately 2 weeks about 16; four weeks 19. Clone count variance between roughly 2-week samples rose with total template count.

Germline V gives CDR1 SNHLY, CDR2 FYNNEI. The ends were cut back, 2 bases at V and 7 bases at J, with 11 bases in the middle. The CDR3 is 13 residues long. On this clone: What it recognizes is unknown.

Collection occurred without any documented infections or immune events in donors. The table came from immunoSEQ multiplex PCR; TCRdb's copy has only in-frame clones and leaves some out. Of under 100,000 clones in the sample, approximately 81% are singletons; the top ten hold 4% to 5.5%. Sequencing was done on a sample of blood. This TCR derives from a person between 18 and 70 years old in good health. The rearrangement uses TRBV2 and TRBJ1-2; D is unresolved. The CDR3 reads CASSEPTAPGYTF. The CDR3 DNA is TGTGCCAGCAGTGAACCCACAGCTCCTGGCTACACCTTC.